The sequence of this T cell receptor (beta chain) was determined in a study of shared clonotypes between healthy human individuals. Study-wide points: An expected dependence of interdonor clonotype sharing on sequencing depth was noted. Enrolling few donors narrowed the genetic and exposure-history diversity that was represented.

Libraries were prepared by immunoSEQ multiplex PCR; TCRdb keeps only in-frame clonotypes and omits some of them. The sample yields around 700,000 clones, around 78% seen once. Per germline, CDR1 MNHEY and CDR2 SVGAGI. With 3 bases removed from V and 1 base from J, the gap between germline ends came to 6 bases. This CDR3 is 14 amino acids long. This clone was found a few times. Its target is not known. Other DNA sequences of this sample code for an identical CDR3. V usage is TRBV6-5 and J usage is TRBJ2-2; D assignment may be TRBD1 or TRBD2 (5 bases each). The sample consisted of memory CD4+ T cells sorted from blood. Subset: CD45RA-negative fraction. This TCR was recovered from a woman younger than 45 in good health. The chain's CDR3 is CASSYGGNTGELFF. In DNA form, the CDR3 reads TGTGCCAGCAGTTATGGGGGGAACACCGGGGAGCTGTTTTTT.